This is a list of T cell receptor beta chains from one sample in a study of Graves' ophthalmopathy and Graves' hyperthyroidism. TCRdb ran MiXCR on the multiplex PCR reads and lists one entry per CDR3 protein. The table includes 350,000 to 450,000 distinct CDR3 sequences, approximately 20% detected once. Sequenced material: peripheral blood. All receptors come from a woman between 18 and 29 years old with Graves' ophthalmopathy. Both conserved end residues are part of each CDR3. The D gene is left open where the match is weak. Size is stated for part of the rows, as once, few or many counts, or as a class when the clone is expanded.

many,TRBV12-3/TRBV12-4,TRBJ2-4,-,CASSFGGRAIQYF,TGTGCCAGCAGTTTTGGGGGAAGAGCCATTCAGTACTTC
-,TRBV20-1,TRBJ2-7,TRBD1,CSAKGDRGYEQYF,TGCAGTGCCAAAGGAGACAGGGGCTACGAGCAGTACTTC
-,TRBV11-3,TRBJ2-7,-,CASGAGALRDEQYF,TGTGCCAGCGGCGCAGGGGCCCTTCGGGACGAGCAGTACTTC
many,TRBV20-1,TRBJ1-5,-,CSARGGAAQHF,TGCAGTGCTAGGGGGGGCGCGGCCCAGCATTTT
-,TRBV6-5,TRBJ1-1,-,CASSYSREITEAFF,TGTGCCAGCAGTTACTCGAGGGAGATCACTGAAGCTTTCTTT
many,TRBV28,TRBJ2-7,-,CASKNSGSSYEQYF,TGTGCCAGCAAGAACAGCGGATCCTCCTACGAGCAGTACTTC
many,TRBV6-5,TRBJ2-7,-,CASSYGAGYEQYF,TGTGCCAGCAGTTATGGGGCCGGCTACGAGCAGTACTTC
many,TRBV6-5,TRBJ2-7,TRBD1,CASIPGTGAAYEQYF,TGTGCCAGCATCCCAGGGACAGGGGCGGCCTACGAGCAGTACTTC
-,TRBV12-3/TRBV12-4,TRBJ2-4,-,CASSSGTSLAKNIQYF,TGTGCCAGCAGTTCCGGGACATCACTAGCCAAAAACATTCAGTACTTC
-,TRBV6-1,TRBJ2-6,TRBD1,CASSRDRGRANVLTF,TGTGCCAGCAGTCGCGACAGGGGTAGGGCCAACGTCCTGACTTTC
many,TRBV10-3,TRBJ1-3,TRBD1,CAISEEGAARYRTIYF,TGTGCCATCAGTGAAGAGGGGGCAGCTCGCTACAGAACCATATATTTT
many,TRBV5-1,TRBJ1-1,-,CASSSGRGVRFNTEAFF,TGCGCCAGCAGCAGTGGCAGGGGCGTACGTTTCAACACTGAAGCTTTCTTT
many,TRBV18,TRBJ2-5,TRBD1,CASSPRTGQETQYF,TGTGCCAGCAGTCCCAGGACAGGGCAAGAGACCCAGTACTTC